The source of this T cell receptor beta chain is a study of T cell responses to AZD1222 COVID-19 vaccine. Findings of the study overall: Spike-specific TCR breadth rose after two AZD1222 doses, and depth rose as well.

As concerns this clone: Its specificity is unknown.

Clones were sequenced by immunoSEQ multiplex PCR, and TCRdb holds only the in-frame ones, with some missing. Counted here are fewer than 130,000 clones, roughly 90% occurring once; the ten biggest clones make up around 1.2%. This TCR came from an adult in good health. Material: peripheral blood, obtained on day 0 of AZD1222 vaccination.

CDR3 DNA sequence: TGTGCCAGCAGCCCACTAGGTTTGGATGAGCAGTTCTTC. This sequence encodes CASSPLGLDEQFF. The chain couples TRBV7-9 to TRBJ2-1; tentatively, D is TRBD2 (5 bases). The CDR3 loop spans 13 amino acids. The V and J ends lost 5 bases and 8 bases respectively, with 13 bases between them. CDR1 is SEHNR, CDR2 FQNEAQ, per germline (reference sequence).